This TCR beta chain was identified during a study of cytomegalovirus exposure and HLA in healthy donors (dated by TCRdb to about 2017). About the study as a whole: The 500 to 800 repertoires of the first cohort and the roughly 120 validation repertoires were produced on the same platform, according to a later analysis. The study aimed to test whether cataloging public T cell receptors could reveal signatures of past pathogen exposure. To predict cytomegalovirus infection status, the study brought together high-throughput TCR immunosequencing, statistical association of individual TCRs with disease status, and machine learning. A separate validation cohort of roughly 130 different subjects was used in addition to the approximately 700-subject first cohort.

Library method: the immunoSEQ multiplex PCR assay. The published analysis was carried out like this. A statistical classification framework was built to diagnose cytomegalovirus status from the catalog of TCR beta chain sequences. TCRdb holds this immuneACCESS table with in-frame rearrangements only. Some clones are missing; in checked studies, unresolved V genes explain under half, and the rest has no known cause. That table is the source of V, J and clone size, and D and trimming were worked out from the DNA. Across this sample there are about 78,000 clones, with 95% to 97% seen only once. The biggest ten clones account for 1.6% of the sample. Details on this clone: The antigen it recognizes is unknown. Per-nucleotide qualities are absent, and no much larger clonotype sits a single base away.

Findings and caveats that apply to the study as a whole: In both the original and validation cohorts, the classifier was reported to diagnose cytomegalovirus status with high specificity and sensitivity. A total of 150 to 200 TCR beta chains were listed by the study as associated with cytomegalovirus. Of the cluster scores, 90% to 95% were above 0 in a later analysis, which found that TCRs clustered in the first cohort also tended to co-occur in the approximately 120 validation repertoires. The authors suggested that the approach could potentially be extended to other disease states and immunological phenotypes. A later analysis had no HLA typing for the validation cohort, so co-occurrence there was scored across all 130 or so repertoires. Most TCR sequences were seen in very few donors, while some public TCRs were found in many individuals. In vitro tests confirmed that a few of the cytomegalovirus-associated TCR beta chains recognize cytomegalovirus antigens.

Separate from the roughly 660-subject first cohort, the validation cohort of about 110 subjects was the group to which the donors belonged. The source is a man aged 18 to 30 in good health and CMV-seropositive. Sequenced: PBMCs.

The bases read TGTGCCTGGAACCCGGGGTTACAAACAAGCTATGGCTACACCTTC. It translates as CAWNPGLQTSYGYTF. The V and J segments used are TRBV30 and TRBJ1-2; the D gene cannot be resolved reliably. CDR1 and CDR2 are read off the germline V gene (reference sequence) as GTSNPN and SVGIG. Trimming at the junction amounts to 4 bases on V and 4 bases on J, and the germline ends lie 19 bases apart. The CDR3 starts with the cysteine, ends with the phenylalanine, and has 15 residues. The kept DNA is CDR3 alone, 45 bases in frame from the first base.